The T cell receptor beta chain under discussion was sequenced for a study of T cells in Graves' hyperthyroidism and ophthalmopathy. Study-wide points: In the analysis, a 13 V-J model separated ophthalmopathy from stable hyperthyroidism. Blood also showed most of the thyroid clonotypes that were expanded above 0.001.

This CDR3 region has 13 residues. CDR1 is MRHNA and CDR2 is SNTAGT in the germline V gene. With V trimmed by 8 bases and J by 0 bases, 2 bases remained unmatched. In regard to this clonotype: Its antigen is currently unknown.

The CDR3 regions of TCR beta were amplified from RNA transcripts. The HTBI primer set drove a first-round RT-PCR of the TCR CDR3. MiXCR, applied by TCRdb to the multiplex PCR reads, yields one record per CDR3 protein. Among roughly 650,000 distinct CDR3 sequences listed, around 15% were seen once. Patients affected by ophthalmopathy presented a Clinical Activity Score of at least 3, a NOSPECS grade of at least 4, and disease duration below 3 months. Pregnant or lactating patients were excluded, as were those with uncontrolled infection or other autoimmune disease. The sample taken for sequencing was blood. The chain uses TRBV6-4 and TRBJ2-3, with 7 bases aligning to TRBD1. This TCR was sampled from a woman in her forties with Graves' ophthalmopathy. The CDR3 is CASARGSTDTQYF. CDR3 DNA: TGTGCCAGCGCCAGGGGGAGCACAGATACGCAGTATTTT.